This entry is about one T cell receptor (beta chain). Its antigen is currently unknown. This entry is derived from a study of response to subunit inactivated influenza vaccine. Study results and limitations: The authors proposed limited new T cell recruitment per seasonal influenza vaccination.

The CDR3 has 15 amino acids. V dropped 0 bases and J dropped 5; count of bases not matched to a gene: 6. CDR1 and CDR2 (germline): SGDLS, YYNGEE. TCRdb analysed the RT-PCR reads with MiXCR anew, one entry per CDR3 protein. The data contain under 850,000 distinct CDR3 sequences, around 18% of them singletons. The clonotype was recovered from a man aged 45-65 years who received an inactivated influenza vaccine. Sequenced here: PBMCs from blood, sampled roughly 5 days after vaccination. J is TRBJ2-5 and V is TRBV9, with 8 bases aligning to TRBD2. The CDR3 DNA reads TGTGCCAGCAGCGTAGACGGGAGGGCCAGGGAGACCCAGTACTTC. This sequence encodes CASSVDGRARETQYF.